The 7 T cell receptor beta chains in this list originate from one sample, sequenced in a study of cytomegalovirus exposure and HLA in healthy donors. Primers for the PCR totalled 60 Vbeta and 13 Jbeta. TCRdb's copy holds only in-frame clones and misses some; the assay was immunoSEQ multiplex PCR. The sample lists roughly 130,000 clones; 8.5% to 10% were seen once. Sequenced input: PBMCs. These receptors were taken from a man aged 40-49 years in good health and CMV-seronegative.

This clone was counted only a few times. Here the CDR3 reads CASSESSGASTDTQYF. The CDR3 DNA follows: TGCGCCAGCAGTGAGTCGAGCGGGGCTAGCACAGATACGCAGTATTTT. The chain links TRBV10-1 to TRBJ2-3; TRBD2 matches at 7 bases. From germline, CDR1 is WNHNN and CDR2 SYGVQD (reference sequence). The CDR3 is made up of 16 amino acids. V lost 0 bases to trimming and J lost 0 bases; unmatched junction nucleotides: 3.

The chain joins TRBV9 to TRBJ2-1, with 7 bases matching TRBD2. V shed 4 bases, J shed 8 bases, and the junction held 12 bases outside the gene matches. Germline CDR1 SGDLS, CDR2 YYNGEE. The CDR3 loop spans 15 amino acids. The CDR3 loop reads CASSPRLGGGYEQFF. CDR3 nucleotides: TGTGCCAGCAGCCCCCGGTTGGGGGGGGGATATGAGCAGTTCTTC.

With respect to this clone: In the same sample, other DNA sequences code for this CDR3. V and J are TRBV6-5 and TRBJ1-6, with D unresolved. V lost 5 bases and J lost 2, with 7 bases in between. Per the germline V gene, CDR1 is MNHEY and CDR2 is SVGAGI. The CDR3 length is 14 residues. The DNA for the CDR3 is TGTGCCAGCAGTCTACAGCCCTATAATTCACCCCTCCACTTT. As protein: CASSLQPYNSPLHF.

The rearrangement joins TRBV10-2 to TRBJ2-1; no definite D call. The length of the CDR3 is 11 residues. Trimming removed 8 bases from V and 4 bases from J, with 6 bases in between. Germline lookup yields CDR1 WSHSY and CDR2 SAAADI. CDR3 in DNA: TGCGCCAGCCTAGATTACAATGAGCAGTTCTTC. Amino acid sequence: CASLDYNEQFF.

The chain employs TRBV6-6 and TRBJ1-1; 7 bases are a match to TRBD1. The germline V gene has CDR1 MNHNY and CDR2 SVGAGI (reference sequence). V was pared by 3 bases and J by 6 bases, with 10 bases of the junction left unmatched. This CDR3 is 15 amino acids long. Here the CDR3 DNA reads TGTGCCAGCAGTTATTCTGGGTCAGGGGGGCCTGAAGCTTTCTTT. Translating gives CASSYSGSGGPEAFF.

The CDR3 loop reads CASSLWGGGSDEQYF. The CDR3 DNA is TGTGCCAGCAGCTTATGGGGCGGGGGGTCGGACGAGCAGTACTTC. The chain links TRBV11-2 to TRBJ2-7; 8 bases are shared with TRBD2. Germline V lookup: CDR1 SGHAT, CDR2 FQNNGV. V trimming: 2 bases; J trimming: 5 bases; junction bases outside the gene matches: 8. CDR3 length: 15 residues.

This chain joins TRBV4-1 and TRBJ1-5; D is undetermined. Per germline, CDR1 MGHRA and CDR2 YSYEKL. The germline V and J ends were trimmed by 0 bases and 5 bases, with 14 bases remaining between them. CDR3 length: 16 amino acids. DNA for the CDR3: TGCGCCAGCAGCCAAGATAGTTTCTCAATCTATCAGCCCCAGCATTTT. Translation: CASSQDSFSIYQPQHF.